This TCR beta chain came from a study of blood T cell repertoires in COVID-19. Study as a whole: There were acute and convalescent COVID-19 samples, and they came from the United States, Italy and Spain. T cells, B-cell-depleted T cells, or PBMCs supplied cDNA or gDNA.

The CDR3 runs to 13 residues. Germline assignment: CDR1 GTSNPN and CDR2 SVGIG (reference sequence). The V gene lost 0 bases and the J gene lost 4 bases, with 9 bases spanning the gap. In the original processing: For nucleated cells, counts were estimated from reference gene primer amplification. Clones were sequenced by immunoSEQ multiplex PCR, and TCRdb holds only the in-frame ones, with some missing. The V and J calls and clone size were taken over from that table, and D and trimming were inferred from the DNA. The table shows about 95,000 clones, with roughly 90% occurring only once. V usage is TRBV30 and J usage is TRBJ1-2; D call uncertain. Sequencing used peripheral blood. The receptor's source is a man aged 55 to 70 with COVID-19, enrolled during active disease. The CDR3: CAWSVAGSYGYTF. The DNA for the CDR3 is TGTGCCTGGAGTGTAGCTGGGAGCTATGGCTACACCTTC.